The 15 T cell receptor beta chains presented below share a single source sample, sequenced in a study of T-cell memory formation after mild COVID-19. TCRdb reanalysed the 5' RACE reads using MiXCR and keeps one entry per CDR3 protein. The table includes 550,000 to 650,000 distinct CDR3 sequences, around a sixth detected once. Sequencing input: PBMCs or a T cell subset sorted from them (not recorded which). These receptors all stem from an adult woman who had mild COVID-19 (a few samples of this study predate the infection). Cell type and time point are not known.

This clonotype was observed at least ten times. This chain uses TRBV12-3 or TRBV12-4 with TRBJ2-1; the D gene could be TRBD1 or TRBD2 (6 bases each). The CDR3 extends over 13 amino acids. V dropped 2 bases and J dropped 9 bases, with 11 bases sitting between them. DNA of the CDR3: TGTGCCAGCAGTTTAAGGGGGGCGGGTGAGCAGTTCTTC. It translates to CASSLRGAGEQFF.

V usage is TRBV3-1 and J usage is TRBJ2-1; D is tentatively TRBD1 or TRBD2 (5 bases each). Trimming took 1 base from V and 7 from J, leaving 11 bases between them. The germline CDR1 and CDR2 sequences are LGHDT and YNNKEL (reference sequence). The CDR3 extends over 14 amino acids. CDR3 bases: TGTGCCAGCAGCCAAGTGAGAGAGGGGAATGAGCAGTTCTTC. Amino acid sequence: CASSQVREGNEQFF.

There are a few counts of this clonotype. The genes are TRBV2 and TRBJ2-7; 8 nucleotides match TRBD2. Germline loops: CDR1 SNHLY, CDR2 FYNNEI. V dropped 6 bases and J dropped 7; count of bases not matched to a gene: 11. The CDR3 sequence is 14 residues long. The CDR3 loop is CASSPNGRAREQYF. CDR3 DNA sequence: TGTGCCAGCAGCCCGAACGGGAGGGCTCGAGAGCAGTACTTC.

This clonotype was found a few times. The chain is built from TRBV7-9 and TRBJ2-1; weak D call: TRBD2 (5 bases). The CDR3 covers 14 residues. CDR1 and CDR2 from the germline V gene are SEHNR and FQNEAQ (reference sequence). V shed 5 bases and J shed 4 bases, with 12 bases lying between them. The chain's CDR3 is CASSPPAVYNEQFF. As DNA, the CDR3 is TGTGCCAGCAGCCCCCCAGCGGTTTACAATGAGCAGTTCTTC.

The V gene is TRBV20-1, the J gene TRBJ2-7, with 10 bases lining up with TRBD2. CDR3 length: 17 residues. V trimming: 6 bases; J trimming: 0 bases; junction bases outside the gene matches: 14. Germline V CDR1 and CDR2: DFQATT, SNEGSKA (reference sequence). DNA for the CDR3: TGCAGTGCAACAAGGCTAGCGGGGGCCCAGAGCTCCTACGAGCAGTACTTC. Translated: CSATRLAGAQSSYEQYF.

This clonotype was seen only a few times. The chain links TRBV20-1 to TRBJ1-1; TRBD1 might be the D (5 bases). The CDR3 has 16 amino acids. V was shortened by 5 bases and J by 0 bases, with 19 bases between the two germline ends. CDR1 is DFQATT and CDR2 is SNEGSKA in the germline V gene (reference sequence). The CDR3 DNA follows: TGCAGTGCTCGACCGGGACCCCGGACGATGAACACTGAAGCTTTCTTT. Amino acid sequence: CSARPGPRTMNTEAFF.

The rearrangement joins TRBV5-1 to TRBJ2-1; D is ambiguous. This CDR3 is built from 15 residues. Germline CDR1 reads SGHRS; CDR2 reads YFSETQ. Trimming shortened V by 6 bases and J by 2 bases, and 15 bases separated the two germline ends. CDR3 nucleotides: TGCGCCAGCAAGGGCCAGCTTGGGACCTACAATGAGCAGTTCTTC. Protein product: CASKGQLGTYNEQFF.

This clonotype was observed a handful of times. The chain links TRBV7-9 to TRBJ1-4; tentative D call: TRBD1 (6 bases). Trimming took 4 bases from V and 11 from J, leaving 20 bases between them. This CDR3 has 15 residues. From germline, CDR1 is SEHNR and CDR2 FQNEAQ (reference sequence). CDR3 sequence (DNA): TGTGCCAGCAGCTCAAAAAGCCGGGGGGGCGCGAAACTGTTTTTT. This gives the protein CASSSKSRGGAKLFF.

This clonotype was counted ten times or more. The V gene is TRBV12-3 or TRBV12-4, the J gene TRBJ2-2; no firm D call. This CDR3 contains 17 residues. V lost 3 bases, J lost 4 bases, and 18 bases lay in between. CDR3 bases: TGTGCCAGCAGTTTTACCCAGGACGGACCTTTCACCGGGGAGCTGTTTTTT. This codes for CASSFTQDGPFTGELFF.

This clonotype was observed a handful of times. The chain employs TRBV20-1 and TRBJ2-1, with D possibly matching TRBD2 (5 bases). In germline, CDR1 is DFQATT, CDR2 SNEGSKA (reference sequence). V dropped 3 bases and J dropped 9 bases, with 9 bases sitting between them. The CDR3 consists of 11 residues. The CDR3: CSARSGAEQFF. CDR3 nucleotides: TGCAGTGCTAGGAGCGGCGCTGAGCAGTTCTTC.

This chain uses TRBV29-1 with TRBJ1-1; D not certain. The germline V gene has CDR1 SQVTM and CDR2 ANQGSEA. CDR3 length: 11 residues. The V gene lost 3 bases and the J gene lost 2 bases, with 4 bases spanning the gap. CDR3 loop: CSVEANTEAFF. CDR3 sequence (DNA): TGCAGCGTTGAGGCCAACACTGAAGCTTTCTTT.

V and J are TRBV15 and TRBJ1-1; D is undetermined. Germline V gene sequence: CDR1 LNHNV, CDR2 YYDKDF (reference sequence). The germline V and J ends were trimmed by 4 bases and 1 base, with 10 bases remaining between them. The CDR3 covers 14 residues. The CDR3 is CATSKRVKNTEAFF. The CDR3 DNA follows: TGTGCCACCAGCAAAAGGGTGAAGAACACTGAAGCTTTCTTT. Full variable domain (missing parts from reference TRBV15 and TRBJ1-1): DAMVIQNPRYQVTQFGKPVTLSCSQTLNHNVMYWYQQKSSQAPKLLFHYYDKDFNNEADTPDNFQSRRPNTSFCFLDIRSPGLGDTAMYLCATSKRVKNTEAFFGQGTRLTVV.

This clonotype has more than one count but fewer than ten. V gene TRBV4-1 combines with J gene TRBJ1-2; no definite D call. Trimming left V 0 bases short and J 4 bases short, with 12 bases between. Looked up from germline, CDR1 is MGHRA and CDR2 is YSYEKL. The CDR3 length is 15 residues. The CDR3 here is CASSQESAVLYGYTF. DNA of the CDR3: TGCGCCAGCAGCCAAGAATCGGCGGTACTCTATGGCTACACCTTC.

This clonotype has just a few counts. The chain has TRBV7-9 and TRBJ2-5; 7 bases line up with TRBD1. Unmatched junction bases numbered 11, after V lost 3 bases and J lost 7 bases. The CDR3 loop spans 15 amino acids. From germline, CDR1 is SEHNR and CDR2 FQNEAQ (reference sequence). This CDR3 reads CASSLLKGALGTQYF. In nucleotides, the CDR3 is TGTGCCAGCAGCTTGTTGAAGGGGGCTTTAGGGACCCAGTACTTC.

The chain combines TRBV3-1 with TRBJ2-7; 7 bases match TRBD1. The CDR3 contains 14 residues. V was clipped by 3 bases and J by 3 bases; unmatched bases: 5. Germline loops: CDR1 LGHDT, CDR2 YNNKEL (reference sequence). CDR3 in DNA: TGTGCCAGCAGCCAGAGTTCAGGGGGCTACGAGCAGTACTTC. Its translation: CASSQSSGGYEQYF.